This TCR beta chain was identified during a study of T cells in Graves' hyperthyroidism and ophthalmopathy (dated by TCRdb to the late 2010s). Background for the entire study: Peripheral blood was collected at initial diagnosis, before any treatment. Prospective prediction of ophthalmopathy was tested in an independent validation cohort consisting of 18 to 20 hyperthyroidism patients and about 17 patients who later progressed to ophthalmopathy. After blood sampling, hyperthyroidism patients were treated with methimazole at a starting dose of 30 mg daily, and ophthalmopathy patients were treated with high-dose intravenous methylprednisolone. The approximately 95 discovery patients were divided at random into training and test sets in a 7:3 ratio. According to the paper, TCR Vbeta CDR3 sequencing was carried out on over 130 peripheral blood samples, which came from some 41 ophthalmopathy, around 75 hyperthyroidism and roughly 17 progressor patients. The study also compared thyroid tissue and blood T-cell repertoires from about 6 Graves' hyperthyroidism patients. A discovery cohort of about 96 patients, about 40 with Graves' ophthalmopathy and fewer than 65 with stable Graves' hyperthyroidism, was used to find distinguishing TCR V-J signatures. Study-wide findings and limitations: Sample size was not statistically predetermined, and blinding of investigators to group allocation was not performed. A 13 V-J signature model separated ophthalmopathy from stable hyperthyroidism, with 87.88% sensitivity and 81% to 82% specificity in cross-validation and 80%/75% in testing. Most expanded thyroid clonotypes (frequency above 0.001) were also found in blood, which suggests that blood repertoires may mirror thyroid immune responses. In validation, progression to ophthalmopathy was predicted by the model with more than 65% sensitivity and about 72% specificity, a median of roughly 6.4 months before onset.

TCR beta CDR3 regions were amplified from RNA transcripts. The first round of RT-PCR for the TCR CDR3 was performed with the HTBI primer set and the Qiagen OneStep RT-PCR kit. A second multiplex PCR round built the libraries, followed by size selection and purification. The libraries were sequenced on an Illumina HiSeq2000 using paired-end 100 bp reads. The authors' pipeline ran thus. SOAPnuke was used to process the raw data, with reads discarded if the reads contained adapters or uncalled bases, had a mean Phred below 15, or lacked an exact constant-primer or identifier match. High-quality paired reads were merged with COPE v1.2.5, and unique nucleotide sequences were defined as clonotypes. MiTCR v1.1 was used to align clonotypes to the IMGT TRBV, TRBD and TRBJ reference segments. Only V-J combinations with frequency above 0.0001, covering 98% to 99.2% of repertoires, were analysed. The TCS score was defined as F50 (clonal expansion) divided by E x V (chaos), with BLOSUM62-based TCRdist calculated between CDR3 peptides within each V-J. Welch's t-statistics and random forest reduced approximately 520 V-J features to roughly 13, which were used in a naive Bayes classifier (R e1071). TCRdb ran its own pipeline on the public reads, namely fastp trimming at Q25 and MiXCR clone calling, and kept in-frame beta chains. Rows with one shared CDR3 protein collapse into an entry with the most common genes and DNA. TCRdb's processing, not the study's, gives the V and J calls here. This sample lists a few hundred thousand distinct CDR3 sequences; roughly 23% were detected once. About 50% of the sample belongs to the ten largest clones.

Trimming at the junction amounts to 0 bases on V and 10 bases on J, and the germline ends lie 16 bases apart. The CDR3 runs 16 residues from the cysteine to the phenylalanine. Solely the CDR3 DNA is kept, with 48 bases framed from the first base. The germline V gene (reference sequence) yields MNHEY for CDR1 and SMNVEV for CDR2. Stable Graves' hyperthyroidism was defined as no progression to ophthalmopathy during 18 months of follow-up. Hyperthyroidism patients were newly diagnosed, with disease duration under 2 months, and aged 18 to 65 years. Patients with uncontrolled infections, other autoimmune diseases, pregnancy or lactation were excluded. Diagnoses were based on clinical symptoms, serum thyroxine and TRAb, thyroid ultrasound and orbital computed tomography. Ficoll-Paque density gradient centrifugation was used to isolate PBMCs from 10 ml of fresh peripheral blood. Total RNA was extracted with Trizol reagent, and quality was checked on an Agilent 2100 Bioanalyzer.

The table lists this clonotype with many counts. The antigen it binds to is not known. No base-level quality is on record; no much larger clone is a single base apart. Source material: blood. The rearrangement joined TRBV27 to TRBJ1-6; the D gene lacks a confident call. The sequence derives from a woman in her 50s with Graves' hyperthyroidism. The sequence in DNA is TGTGCCAGCAGTTTATCGACCCTTCCTTCTCGGTCACCCCTCCACTTT. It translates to CASSLSTLPSRSPLHF.